This T cell receptor beta chain was captured in a study of blood T cells in healthy people across ages. Study conclusions and caveats: Diversity figures based on one million T cells were deemed too low.

The germline gives CDR1 LNHNV, CDR2 YYDKDF (reference sequence). This CDR3 comprises 14 residues. J was trimmed by 11 bases and V by 5 bases; bases with no gene match: 6. Combining a sample-barcoded 5' primer with a J-beta primer mix, a second PCR ran for roughly 6 to 11 cycles. Carrying 12 random nucleotides, a template-switch adaptor labeled each individual cDNA molecule. Each CDR3 protein is one row after TCRdb ran MiXCR on the 5' RACE reads. The repertoire holds roughly 1.5 million distinct CDR3 sequences, with approximately 39% as singletons. This clonotype was seen a handful of times. Its antigen remains unidentified.

The chain has TRBV15 and TRBJ2-1, with TRBD2 matching over 13 bases. The specimen was blood. The sequence was obtained from a woman younger than 35 in good health. This chain's CDR3 is CATSATSGRGQQFF. CDR3 DNA sequence: TGTGCCACCAGCGCTACTAGCGGGAGGGGTCAGCAGTTCTTC. Full variable domain (missing parts from reference TRBV15 and TRBJ2-1): DAMVIQNPRYQVTQFGKPVTLSCSQTLNHNVMYWYQQKSSQAPKLLFHYYDKDFNNEADTPDNFQSRRPNTSFCFLDIRSPGLGDTAMYLCATSATSGRGQQFFGPGTRLTVL.